This T cell receptor (beta chain) emerged from a study of T-cell reconstitution after alpha-beta-depleted transplantation in children. Whole-study results and caveats: T-cell numbers and diversity, one year after transplant, stemmed largely from T cells that were newly produced. Surviving recipient cells, namely T cells and thymic progenitors, were the source of high day-60 TCRbeta diversity in some patients. Reportedly, only several hundred clones from non-depleted graft cells drove alpha-beta T-cell counts at about two months.

The V segment lost 2 bases and the J segment 10 bases; nucleotides outside the gene matches: 14. CDR1 is SGHRS, CDR2 YFSETQ, per germline. CDR3 size: 17 residues. The sample holds many counts of this clonotype. Its antigen is not known. The TCRbeta library incorporated unique molecular identifiers. TCRdb re-called the PCR reads with MiXCR, one entry per CDR3 protein. The table shows under 850,000 distinct CDR3 sequences, with around 14% occurring only once. The chain recombines TRBV5-1 with TRBJ2-1, with 11 positions matching TRBD2. The sample was PBMCs, taken before TCRalphabeta/CD19-depleted stem cell transplant. The receptor was isolated from a girl aged 2-10 years with congenital amegakaryocytic thrombocytopenia, due to receive a stem cell transplant. CDR3 bases: TGCGCCAGCAGCTTATCGGTAGCGGGAGGGGTCGAAGGGGAGCAGTTCTTC. Translated, it gives CASSLSVAGGVEGEQFF.